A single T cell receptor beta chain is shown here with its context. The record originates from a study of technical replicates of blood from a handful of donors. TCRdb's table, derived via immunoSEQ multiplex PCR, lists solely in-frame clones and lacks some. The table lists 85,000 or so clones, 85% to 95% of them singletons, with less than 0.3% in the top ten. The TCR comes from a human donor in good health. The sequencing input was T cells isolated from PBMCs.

The CDR3, as DNA: TGTGCCAGCAACAGGGGGCAGGGGAACACTGAAGCTTTCTTT. This sequence encodes CASNRGQGNTEAFF. V gene TRBV6-1 combines with J gene TRBJ1-1; 9 bases agree with TRBD1. V shed 7 bases and J 1 base; nucleotides not matched to a gene: 4. CDR1 and CDR2 from the germline V gene are MNHNS and SASEGT. The CDR3 loop spans 14 amino acids.